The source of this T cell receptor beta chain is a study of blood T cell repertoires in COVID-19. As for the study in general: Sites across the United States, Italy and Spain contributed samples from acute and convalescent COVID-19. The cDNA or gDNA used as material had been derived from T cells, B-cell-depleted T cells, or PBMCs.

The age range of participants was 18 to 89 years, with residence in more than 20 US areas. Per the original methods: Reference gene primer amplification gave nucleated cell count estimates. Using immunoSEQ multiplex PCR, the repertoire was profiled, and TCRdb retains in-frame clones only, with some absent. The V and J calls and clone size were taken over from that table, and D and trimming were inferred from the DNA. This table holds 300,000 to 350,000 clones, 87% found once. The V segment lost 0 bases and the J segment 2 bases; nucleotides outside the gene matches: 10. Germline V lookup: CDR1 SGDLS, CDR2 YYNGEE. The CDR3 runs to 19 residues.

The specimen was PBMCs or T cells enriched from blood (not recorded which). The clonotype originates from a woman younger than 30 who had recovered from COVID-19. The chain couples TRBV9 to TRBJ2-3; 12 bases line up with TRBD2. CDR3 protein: CASSVVGLAGGQDTDTQYF. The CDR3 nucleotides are TGTGCCAGCAGCGTAGTGGGGCTAGCGGGAGGGCAGGACACAGATACGCAGTATTTT.